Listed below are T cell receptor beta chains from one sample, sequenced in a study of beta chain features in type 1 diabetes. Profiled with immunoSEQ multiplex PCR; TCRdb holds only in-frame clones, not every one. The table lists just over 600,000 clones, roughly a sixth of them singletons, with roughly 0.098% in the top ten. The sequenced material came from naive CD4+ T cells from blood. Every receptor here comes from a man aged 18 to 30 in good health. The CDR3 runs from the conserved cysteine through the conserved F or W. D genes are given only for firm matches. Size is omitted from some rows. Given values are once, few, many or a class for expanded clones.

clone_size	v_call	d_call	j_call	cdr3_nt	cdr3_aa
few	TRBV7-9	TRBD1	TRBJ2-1	TGTGCCAGCAGGTCCGGGACAGGGGGGAAGTTCTTC	CASRSGTGGKFF
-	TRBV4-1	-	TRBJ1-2	TGCGCCAGCAGCCACCAGATGGCGGGAGGCTATGGCTACACCTTC	CASSHQMAGGYGYTF
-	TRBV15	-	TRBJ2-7	TGTGCCACCAGCAGTCCCAGGGTAGCAATCTACGAGCAGTACTTC	CATSSPRVAIYEQYF
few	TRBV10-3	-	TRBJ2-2	TGTGCCATCAGTGAGTCCGGGCCAGGGCTCGGCGGGGAGCTGTTTTTT	CAISESGPGLGGELFF
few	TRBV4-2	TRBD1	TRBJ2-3	TGTGCCAGCAGCCAAGGGCCGGGACAGGGAAGCACAGATACGCAGTATTTT	CASSQGPGQGSTDTQYF
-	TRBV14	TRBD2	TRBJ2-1	TGTGCCAGCAGCCACGGACTAGCGGGACGACCCACCAATGAGCAGTTCTTC	CASSHGLAGRPTNEQFF
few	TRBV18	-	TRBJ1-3	TGTGCCAGCTCACCCAGGGGCGCTTCTGGAAACACCATATATTTT	CASSPRGASGNTIYF
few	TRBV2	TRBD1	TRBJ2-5	TGTGCCAGTCGGGACAGGAGCCAAGAGACCCAGTACTTC	CASRDRSQETQYF
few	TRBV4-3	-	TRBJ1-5	TGCGCCAGCAGCCAAGAACCCAACAGGCAGCCCCAGCATTTT	CASSQEPNRQPQHF
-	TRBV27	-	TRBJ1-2	TGTGCCAGCACAGAAGAAACAGGGAAGTATGGCTACACCTTC	CASTEETGKYGYTF
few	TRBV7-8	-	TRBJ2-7	TGTGCCAGCAGCTTAGCCTCGGGGGAGCAGTACTTC	CASSLASGEQYF
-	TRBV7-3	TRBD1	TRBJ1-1	TGTGCCAGCAGCTCCCATCCGACAGGGCCAACTGAAGCTTTCTTT	CASSSHPTGPTEAFF
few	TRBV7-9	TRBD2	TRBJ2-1	TGTGCCAGCAGCCCCTCGGCGGGGGGGCTTAACAATGAGCAGTTCTTC	CASSPSAGGLNNEQFF
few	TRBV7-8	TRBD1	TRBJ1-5	TGTGCCAGCAGCTTGGGGACAGGCCGCTTCTTTCCCCAGCATTTT	CASSLGTGRFFPQHF
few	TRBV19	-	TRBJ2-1	TGTGCCAGTACCCGTTGGCGGGACAATGAGCAGTTCTTC	CASTRWRDNEQFF
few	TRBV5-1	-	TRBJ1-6	TGCGCCAGCAGCTTGGCGGGGGCCGGGCGATCACCCCTCCACTTT	CASSLAGAGRSPLHF
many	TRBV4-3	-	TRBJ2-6	TGCGCCAGCAGCCAAATCTTCCGATCTGGGGCCAACGTCCTGACTTTC	CASSQIFRSGANVLTF
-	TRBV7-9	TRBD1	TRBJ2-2	TGTGCCAGCGGAGGACAGGCCGGGGAGCTGTTTTTT	CASGGQAGELFF
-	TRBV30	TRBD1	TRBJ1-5	TGTGCCTGGAGTGTTCAGGGGGTCGGTAATCAGCCCCAGCATTTT	CAWSVQGVGNQPQHF
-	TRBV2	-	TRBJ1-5	TGTGCCAGCAAATTCGAGGGGAGGGGCTACAATCAGCCCCAGCATTTT	CASKFEGRGYNQPQHF
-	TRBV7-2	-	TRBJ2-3	TGTGCCAGCAGCTTATGGGGCTTTGGTGGAAGCACAGATACGCAGTATTTT	CASSLWGFGGSTDTQYF
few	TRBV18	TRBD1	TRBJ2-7	TGTGCCAGCTCACCACCGGGACAGGACTACGAGCAGTACTTC	CASSPPGQDYEQYF
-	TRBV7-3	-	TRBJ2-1	TGTGCCAGCAGCTTACGGGGGACCTCCTACAATGAGCAGTTCTTC	CASSLRGTSYNEQFF
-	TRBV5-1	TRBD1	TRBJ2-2	TGCGCCAGCAGCTCCTGGGACAGGGGGCTAAAGAGAAACACCGGGGAGCTGTTTTTT	CASSSWDRGLKRNTGELFF
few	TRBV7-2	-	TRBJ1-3	TGTGCCAGCAGCCCGCTGGACACCATATATTTT	CASSPLDTIYF
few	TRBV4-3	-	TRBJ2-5	TGCGCCAGCAGCCAAGATTACGGGGGAGAGACCCAGTACTTC	CASSQDYGGETQYF
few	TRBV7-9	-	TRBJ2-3	TGTGCCAGCAGCCTAAACATTGACAGAAGCACAGATACGCAGTATTTT	CASSLNIDRSTDTQYF
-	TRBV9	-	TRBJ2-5	TGTGCCAGCACCCTCACAGGGGCCGGGGGGACCCAGTACTTC	CASTLTGAGGTQYF
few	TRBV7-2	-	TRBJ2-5	TGTGCCAGCAGCTTAGTTAGCAGGGGTTACTCCCAAGAGACCCAGTACTTC	CASSLVSRGYSQETQYF
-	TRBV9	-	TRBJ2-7	TGTGCCAGCAGCGTAGACAGGGTTGGGGAGCAGTACTTC	CASSVDRVGEQYF
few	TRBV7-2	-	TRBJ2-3	TGTGCCAGCAGCTCGTTCGACTACGCAAGGACAGATACGCAGTATTTT	CASSSFDYARTDTQYF
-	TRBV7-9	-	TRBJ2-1	TGTGCCAGCAGCTACGAGTCGGGATACTACAATGAGCAGTTCTTC	CASSYESGYYNEQFF
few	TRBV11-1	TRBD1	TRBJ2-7	TGTGCCAGCAGCTTAGCCGGGACAGGGACCTACGAGCAGTACTTC	CASSLAGTGTYEQYF
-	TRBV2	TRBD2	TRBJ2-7	TGTGCCAGCTCCAAGCGGGACTCCTACGAGCAGTACTTC	CASSKRDSYEQYF
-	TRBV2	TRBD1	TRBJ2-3	TGTGCCAGCACCCTCAGACAGGGGGCTACAGATACGCAGTATTTT	CASTLRQGATDTQYF
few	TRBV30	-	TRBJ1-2	TGTGCCTGGAGTCGGGCCAAAGGAGGCTACACCTTC	CAWSRAKGGYTF
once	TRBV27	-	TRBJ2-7	TGTGCCAGCGGAATTAGCTACGAGCAGTACTTC	CASGISYEQYF
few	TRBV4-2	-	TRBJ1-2	TGTGCCAGCAGCCAAGAAGCCTCTGGCTACACCTTC	CASSQEASGYTF
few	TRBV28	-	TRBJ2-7	TGTGCCAGCAGGCCCGGTTTCTACGAGCAGTACTTC	CASRPGFYEQYF
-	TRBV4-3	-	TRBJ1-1	TGCGCCAGCAGCCAGGAGACAGTTAAGAACACTGAAGCTTTCTTT	CASSQETVKNTEAFF